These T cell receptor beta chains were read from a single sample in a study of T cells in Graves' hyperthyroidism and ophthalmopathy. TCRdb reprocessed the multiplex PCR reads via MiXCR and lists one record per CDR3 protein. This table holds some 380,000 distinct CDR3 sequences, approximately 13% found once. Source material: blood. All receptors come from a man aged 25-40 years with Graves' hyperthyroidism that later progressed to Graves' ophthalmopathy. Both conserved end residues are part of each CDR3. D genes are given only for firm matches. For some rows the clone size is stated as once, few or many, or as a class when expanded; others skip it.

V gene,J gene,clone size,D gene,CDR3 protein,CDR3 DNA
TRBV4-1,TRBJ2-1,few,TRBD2,CASSQGLAGGQSYNEQFF,TGCGCCAGCAGCCAAGGCCTAGCGGGGGGGCAAAGTTACAATGAGCAGTTCTTC
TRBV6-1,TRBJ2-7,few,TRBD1,CASRYRTGDFYEQYF,TGTGCCAGCAGATACCGGACAGGCGATTTCTACGAGCAGTACTTC
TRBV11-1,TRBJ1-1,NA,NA,CASSLYRDNTETFF,TGTGCCAGCAGCCTTTACAGGGATAACACTGAGACTTTCTTT
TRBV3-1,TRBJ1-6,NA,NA,CASSRRLGQGSPLHF,TGTGCCAGCAGCCGCCGTTTGGGTCAGGGTTCACCCCTCCACTTT
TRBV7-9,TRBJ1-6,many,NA,CASSSQSSYNSPLHF,TGTGCCAGCTCGAGCCAAAGCTCCTATAATTCACCCCTCCACTTT
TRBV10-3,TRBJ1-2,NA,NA,CAISRDAHTNYGYTF,TGTGCCATCAGTAGGGATGCTCACACTAACTATGGCTACACCTTC
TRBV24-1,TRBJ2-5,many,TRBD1,CATTSGTAVGPQYF,TGTGCCACCACGTCCGGGACAGCGGTGGGACCCCAGTACTTC
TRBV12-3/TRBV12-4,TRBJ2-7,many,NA,CASSLALYEQYF,TGTGCCAGCAGTTTAGCTCTCTACGAGCAGTACTTC
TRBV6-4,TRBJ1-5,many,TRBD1,CASSETGGNQPQHF,TGTGCCAGCAGTGAAACAGGGGGCAATCAGCCCCAGCATTTT
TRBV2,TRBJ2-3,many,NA,CASRIRGASTDTQYF,TGTGCCAGCAGGATAAGAGGGGCTAGCACAGATACGCAGTATTTT
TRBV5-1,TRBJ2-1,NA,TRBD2,CASSTGLADYNEQFF,TGCGCCAGCAGCACGGGACTAGCGGATTACAATGAGCAGTTCTTC
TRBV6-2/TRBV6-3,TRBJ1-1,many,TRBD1,CASSYVRGGANTEAFF,TGTGCCAGCAGTTACGTCAGGGGGGGGGCGAACACTGAAGCTTTCTTT
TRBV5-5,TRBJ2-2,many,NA,CASSFMAGATRELFF,TGTGCCAGCAGCTTTATGGCGGGGGCCACGAGGGAGCTGTTTTTT
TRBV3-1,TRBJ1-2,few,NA,CASSPFGGAYGYTF,TGTGCCAGCAGCCCCTTCGGGGGGGCCTATGGCTACACCTTC
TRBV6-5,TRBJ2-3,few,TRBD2,CASSYRLAGEKSPSWYF,TGTGCCAGCAGTTACCGACTAGCGGGGGAAAAGTCCCCTAGTTGGTATTTT
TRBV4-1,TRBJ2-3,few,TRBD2,CASSPLAGGTYTQYF,TGCGCCAGCAGCCCACTAGCGGGGGGCACATATACGCAGTATTTT
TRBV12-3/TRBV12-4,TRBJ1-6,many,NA,CASSSKTKSSYNSPLHF,TGTGCCAGCAGTTCTAAAACTAAGAGCTCCTATAATTCACCCCTCCACTTT
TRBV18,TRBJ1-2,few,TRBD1,CASSPSRDRGRNYGYTF,TGTGCCAGCTCACCGTCCCGGGACAGGGGGCGAAACTATGGCTACACCTTC
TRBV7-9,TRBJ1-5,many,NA,CASSLSQNNQPQHF,TGTGCCAGCAGCTTATCACAGAACAATCAGCCCCAGCATTTT
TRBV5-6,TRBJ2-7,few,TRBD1,CASSYGTGVHEQYF,TGTGCCAGCAGCTACGGGACAGGGGTGCACGAGCAGTACTTC
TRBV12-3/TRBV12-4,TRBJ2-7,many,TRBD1,CASSPGTASEQYF,TGTGCCAGCAGTCCCGGGACAGCCTCCGAGCAGTACTTC
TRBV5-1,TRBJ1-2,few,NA,CASSRGDEYPTNYGYTF,TGCGCCAGCAGCCGCGGGGATGAGTATCCTACTAACTATGGCTACACCTTC
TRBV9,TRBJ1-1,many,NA,CASSVDVGALTEAFF,TGTGCCAGCAGCGTAGACGTAGGGGCATTGACTGAAGCTTTCTTT
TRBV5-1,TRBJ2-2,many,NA,CASSLKVPGELFF,TGCGCCAGCAGCTTGAAGGTCCCCGGGGAGCTGTTTTTT
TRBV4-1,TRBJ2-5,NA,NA,CASSQVTLQETQYF,TGCGCCAGCAGCCAAGTTACGCTACAAGAGACCCAGTACTTC
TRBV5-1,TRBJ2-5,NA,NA,CASSLGSGFETQYF,TGCGCCAGCAGCTTGGGGTCTGGGTTTGAGACCCAGTACTTC
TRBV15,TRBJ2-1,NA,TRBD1,CATGDRVGYNEQFF,TGTGCCACCGGTGACAGGGTGGGGTACAATGAGCAGTTCTTC
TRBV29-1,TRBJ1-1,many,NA,CSFSWGGNTEAFF,TGCAGCTTCTCCTGGGGGGGAAACACTGAAGCTTTCTTT
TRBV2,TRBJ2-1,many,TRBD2,CASKLLAGGFDEQFF,TGTGCCAGCAAGCTTCTAGCGGGGGGGTTCGATGAGCAGTTCTTC
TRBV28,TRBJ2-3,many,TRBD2,CASSTSGGGTDTQYF,TGTGCCAGCAGTACTAGCGGGGGGGGCACAGATACGCAGTATTTT
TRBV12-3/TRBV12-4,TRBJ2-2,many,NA,CASTLGTSTGELFF,TGTGCCAGCACCCTAGGGACGTCCACCGGGGAGCTGTTTTTT
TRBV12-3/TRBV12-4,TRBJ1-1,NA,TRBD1,CASSSRTGCTEAFF,TGTGCCAGCAGTTCTCGGACAGGATGCACTGAAGCTTTCTTT
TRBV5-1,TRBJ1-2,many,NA,CASSLRFRGKRGYTF,TGCGCCAGCAGCTTGCGGTTCAGGGGTAAACGTGGCTACACCTTC
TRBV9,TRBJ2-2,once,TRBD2,CASSAGGSTGELFF,TGTGCCAGCAGCGCCGGGGGGAGCACCGGGGAGCTGTTTTTT
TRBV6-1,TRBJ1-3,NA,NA,CASSSPTGGSSGNTIYF,TGTGCCAGCAGTTCCCCTACCGGGGGCTCCTCTGGAAACACCATATATTTT
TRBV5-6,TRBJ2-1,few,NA,CASSGNRAYNEQFF,TGTGCCAGCAGCGGAAACAGGGCCTACAATGAGCAGTTCTTC
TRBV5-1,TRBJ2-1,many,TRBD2,CASRSPGGPSNEQFF,TGCGCCAGCAGGTCCCCGGGGGGGCCTAGTAATGAGCAGTTCTTC
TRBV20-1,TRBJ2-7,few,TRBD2,CSARGLLAGNGDEQYF,TGCAGTGCTAGAGGCCTGCTAGCGGGGAATGGGGACGAGCAGTACTTC
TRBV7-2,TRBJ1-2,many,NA,CASSQIQGNYGYTF,TGTGCCAGCAGCCAGATCCAGGGGAACTATGGCTACACCTTC
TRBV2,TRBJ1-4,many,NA,CASSAFPESLQATNEKLFF,TGTGCCAGCAGCGCATTCCCGGAGAGCCTCCAAGCAACTAATGAAAAACTGTTTTTT
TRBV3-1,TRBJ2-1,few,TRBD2,CASKTSWLAAHNEQFF,TGTGCCAGCAAAACCTCCTGGCTAGCGGCCCACAATGAGCAGTTCTTC
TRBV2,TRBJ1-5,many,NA,CASSGAGSLFGNQPQHF,TGTGCCAGCAGTGGGGCAGGATCCCTTTTCGGCAATCAGCCCCAGCATTTT